Listed here are 26 T cell receptor beta chains from one sample, sequenced in a study of cytomegalovirus exposure and HLA in healthy donors. The PCR was carried out with 60 Vbeta primers and 13 Jbeta primers. Generated by immunoSEQ multiplex PCR, the TCRdb table keeps only in-frame clones and is missing some. Counted here are around 150,000 clones, about 64% occurring once; the ten biggest clones make up 1.4% to 1.5%. The source material was PBMCs. These receptors came from a man aged 45 to 65 in good health and CMV-seronegative.

The gene calls are TRBV7-6 and TRBJ1-2; unclear D gene. The CDR3 contains 13 residues. Germline lookup yields CDR1 SGHVS and CDR2 FNYEAQ. With 2 bases removed from V and 6 bases from J, the gap between germline ends came to 10 bases. CDR3 DNA: TGTGCCAGCAGCTTACGGGGAGTAGATGGCTACACCTTC. It translates to CASSLRGVDGYTF. The variable domain in full, with the rest retrieved from reference TRBV7-6 and TRBJ1-2, is GAGVSQSPRYKVTKRGQDVALRCDPISGHVSLYWYRQALGQGPEFLTYFNYEAQQDKSGLPNDRFSAERPEGSISTLTIQRTEQRDSAMYRCASSLRGVDGYTFGSGTRLTVV.

The table lists this clone with a few counts. This sequence joins TRBV9 and TRBJ1-5; maybe TRBD1 (5 bases). This CDR3 comprises 13 residues. The V end lost 4 bases, the J end lost 3 bases, and 8 bases lay between the germline ends. Germline CDR1 is SGDLS and CDR2 is YYNGEE. CDR3 region: CASSSTDNQPQHF. The CDR3 DNA sequence: TGTGCCAGCAGCTCGACAGACAATCAGCCCCAGCATTTT.

This chain uses TRBV28 with TRBJ2-7; TRBD2 agrees at 11 bases. The CDR3 spans 15 residues. The ends lost 5 bases at V and 1 base at J; junction bases unmatched: 4. Germline CDR1 and CDR2: MDHEN and SYDVKM. This CDR3 reads CASSPTSGGSYEQYF. CDR3 in DNA: TGTGCCAGCAGTCCCACTAGCGGGGGATCCTACGAGCAGTACTTC.

A few counts support this clone. The V gene is TRBV7-3, the J gene TRBJ2-7; the match to TRBD2 covers 8 bases. The CDR3 is 15 residues long. Trimming cost V 4 bases and J 0 bases; bases outside gene matches: 5. The germline CDR1 and CDR2 sequences are SGHTA and FQGTGA. The CDR3 DNA reads as TGTGCCAGCAGCTCCAGCGGGGGAAGCTCCTACGAGCAGTACTTC. Amino acid sequence: CASSSSGGSSYEQYF.

The genes are TRBV19 and TRBJ2-7; D unclear. The germline V gene encodes CDR1 LNHDA and CDR2 SQIVND (reference sequence). V lost 5 bases and J lost 4, with 6 bases in between. The CDR3 contains 11 residues. The CDR3: CASSARYEQYF. The CDR3 DNA is TGTGCCAGTAGTGCCCGGTACGAGCAGTACTTC.

The chain couples TRBV6-5 to TRBJ2-7, with 8 bases fitting TRBD1. The CDR3 extends over 12 amino acids. In germline, CDR1 is MNHEY, CDR2 SVGAGI. The CDR3 region is CAVGTGFNEQYF. CDR3 DNA: TGTGCAGTCGGGACAGGTTTTAACGAGCAGTACTTC.

The chain is built from TRBV7-2 and TRBJ1-5; D may be TRBD1 (5 bases). The CDR3 totals 15 residues. Germline lookup yields CDR1 SGHTA and CDR2 FQGNSA. V lost 0 bases and J lost 5, with 11 bases in between. CDR3 residues: CASSLAGGLDQPQHF. Written as DNA, the CDR3 is TGTGCCAGCAGCTTAGCGGGGGGATTAGATCAGCCCCAGCATTTT.

This clone occurred once. V and J are TRBV11-1 and TRBJ1-2, with TRBD1 as a possible D gene (6 bases). The ends were cut back, 3 bases at V and 3 bases at J, with 8 bases in the middle. There are 13 residues in the CDR3. CDR1 and CDR2 (germline): SGHAT, FQDESV (reference sequence). The CDR3 DNA follows: TGTGCCAGCAGCTTGTCAGGGGACTATGGCTACACCTTC. This gives the protein CASSLSGDYGYTF.

The chain employs TRBV9 and TRBJ2-5; 9 bases map to TRBD2. Germline assignment: CDR1 SGDLS and CDR2 YYNGEE. The CDR3 runs to 16 residues. J was trimmed by 5 bases and V by 0 bases; bases with no gene match: 8. As DNA, the CDR3 is TGTGCCAGCAGCGTAGTTGGCGGGGGGGCCGTCGAGACCCAGTACTTC. Its protein is CASSVVGGGAVETQYF.

The CDR3 loop reads CASTLGGGYTF. For the CDR3, the DNA is TGTGCCAGCACCCTGGGGGGAGGCTACACCTTC. The chain combines TRBV2 with TRBJ1-2, with TRBD1 as a possible D gene (5 bases). This CDR3 comprises 11 residues. V lost 7 bases to trimming and J lost 8 bases, with 11 bases between them. Germline CDR1 SNHLY, CDR2 FYNNEI. Full variable domain (remainder filled in from reference TRBV2 and TRBJ1-2): EPEVTQTPSHQVTQMGQEVILRCVPISNHLYFYWYRQILGQKVEFLVSFYNNEISEKSEIFDDQFSVERPDGSNFTLKIRSTKLEDSAMYFCASTLGGGYTFGSGTRLTVV.

The gene calls are TRBV5-6 and TRBJ1-2; TRBD1 matches at 8 bases. Germline loops: CDR1 SGHDT, CDR2 YYEEEE. The CDR3 consists of 12 residues. With V trimmed by 0 bases and J by 10 bases, 2 bases remained unmatched. In DNA, the CDR3 is TGTGCCAGCAGCTTGGGGACAGGGTCCTACACCTTC. This sequence encodes CASSLGTGSYTF.

CDR3 sequence (DNA): TGTGCCAGCAGCCCTCAGGGGGGGAACACTGAAGCTTTCTTT. This sequence encodes CASSPQGGNTEAFF. The chain joins TRBV7-2 to TRBJ1-1, with TRBD1 identical over 7 bases. With 5 bases clipped from V and 1 base from J, the junction kept 4 bases outside the gene matches. This CDR3 is 14 amino acids long. Germline V gene lookup returns CDR1 SGHTA and CDR2 FQGNSA.

The V and J genes are TRBV15 and TRBJ1-4; 11 nucleotides align to TRBD1. CDR1 and CDR2 (germline): LNHNV, YYDKDF (reference sequence). The CDR3 has 20 residues. With V trimmed by 0 bases and J by 3 bases, 12 bases remained unmatched. The CDR3 bases are TGTGCCACCAGCAGAGACTGGACAGGGGGCTTATCTGATCCTAATGAAAAACTGTTTTTT. This encodes CATSRDWTGGLSDPNEKLFF.

J is TRBJ2-2 and V is TRBV7-8; D may be TRBD1 (5 bases). The CDR3 has 16 amino acids. Germline V gene lookup returns CDR1 SGHVS and CDR2 FQNEAQ. Deletions cut 3 bases from V and 7 bases from J, with 18 bases between. CDR3 DNA sequence: TGTGCCAGCAGCTTTGTAGACGCAGGGCAAGGCGGGGAGCTGTTTTTT. Encoded protein: CASSFVDAGQGGELFF.

This chain uses TRBV19 with TRBJ2-7, with a weak D call TRBD1 (6 bases). This CDR3 is 15 amino acids long. Trimming took off 5 bases at V and 2 bases at J, with 16 bases between the two ends. CDR1 and CDR2 from the germline V gene are LNHDA and SQIVND (reference sequence). Here the CDR3 reads CASSPPRTAAYEQYF. CDR3 nucleotide sequence: TGTGCCAGTAGTCCCCCCCGGACAGCAGCCTACGAGCAGTACTTC.

This clone was found a few times. The chain couples TRBV27 to TRBJ2-7; 9 nucleotides line up with TRBD1. The CDR3 is 14 amino acids. Trimming removed 6 bases from V and 3 bases from J; junction bases left unmatched: 6. The V gene's germline CDR1 is MNHEY and CDR2 SMNVEV (reference sequence). The CDR3 reads CASRRDRDFYEQYF. DNA for the CDR3: TGTGCCAGCAGGCGGGACAGGGACTTCTACGAGCAGTACTTC.

This clone came up a few times. The chain has TRBV5-1 and TRBJ1-1; D gene ambiguous. V gave up 0 bases and J gave up 4 bases, with 10 bases separating them. The CDR3 length is 14 residues. The germline V gene has CDR1 SGHRS and CDR2 YFSETQ. The CDR3 protein is CASSLDGGPTEAFF. The CDR3 DNA is TGCGCCAGCAGCTTGGATGGCGGTCCCACTGAAGCTTTCTTT.

The chain has TRBV5-1 and TRBJ1-1; 7 nucleotides agree with TRBD1. The junction had 10 bases not matched to a gene; V was cut back by 4 bases and J by 4 bases. The CDR3 length is 15 residues. The germline V gene has CDR1 SGHRS and CDR2 YFSETQ. In DNA, the CDR3 is TGCGCCAGCAGCCCGCCCCGGGCAGGGGGCACTGAAGCTTTCTTT. This gives the protein CASSPPRAGGTEAFF.

This chain links TRBV7-8 with TRBJ2-3, with 9 bases fitting TRBD1. With V trimmed by 1 base and J by 5 bases, 7 bases remained unmatched. The CDR3 consists of 16 residues. Germline V CDR1 and CDR2: SGHVS, FQNEAQ. The CDR3 reads CASSLGRDRVVDTQYF. The CDR3 coding sequence is TGTGCCAGCAGCTTAGGGCGGGACAGGGTGGTAGATACGCAGTATTTT.

This clone was observed a handful of times. This chain links TRBV5-4 with TRBJ2-1; 11 nucleotides align to TRBD1. The CDR3 covers 13 residues. Germline CDR1 reads SGHNT; CDR2 reads YYREEE (reference sequence). With 5 bases clipped from V and 8 bases from J, the junction kept 3 bases outside the gene matches. The CDR3 sequence is CASRDRGRDEQFF. CDR3 DNA: TGTGCCAGCAGGGACAGGGGGCGAGATGAGCAGTTCTTC.

This clone was seen only a few times. The chain uses TRBV5-1 and TRBJ1-4; 7 positions match TRBD1. CDR1 SGHRS and CDR2 YFSETQ come from the germline V gene. The CDR3 totals 17 residues. Trimming removed 4 bases from V and 0 bases from J; junction bases left unmatched: 9. The CDR3 reads CASSTSRDSATNEKLFF. Here the CDR3 DNA reads TGCGCCAGCAGCACGTCCCGGGACAGTGCAACTAATGAAAAACTGTTTTTT.

CDR3 in amino acids: CASSPGGQGGYGYTF. The CDR3 DNA follows: TGTGCCAGCAGCCCTGGCGGACAGGGTGGCTATGGCTACACCTTC. V usage is TRBV5-4 and J usage is TRBJ1-2; 8 bases line up with TRBD1. V shed 4 bases, J shed 4 bases, and the junction held 9 bases outside the gene matches. CDR1 and CDR2 (germline): SGHNT, YYREEE (reference sequence). The CDR3 has 15 residues.

The gene calls are TRBV6-4 and TRBJ2-3, with D perhaps TRBD2 (6 bases). V was clipped by 1 base and J by 1 base, with 12 bases between them. In germline, CDR1 is MRHNA, CDR2 SNTAGT. CDR3 length equals 16 residues. CDR3 sequence reads: CASSDLGGVGTDTQYF. CDR3 DNA: TGTGCCAGCAGTGACTTGGGCGGGGTTGGCACAGATACGCAGTATTTT.

This sequence joins TRBV4-2 and TRBJ2-5, with a possible D match to TRBD2 (6 bases). The tail of the sequence fits TRBJ2-7 better, so the J call may be wrong. The germline V gene has CDR1 LGHNA and CDR2 YNFKEQ. The CDR3 extends over 13 amino acids. This CDR3 is CASSREVAYEQYF. CDR3 nucleotide sequence: TGTGCCAGCAGCCGGGAGGTGGCCTACGAGCAGTACTTC.

This clone was counted only a few times. The genes are TRBV28 and TRBJ2-7; D might be TRBD1 (5 bases). CDR3 length equals 15 residues. Germline lookup yields CDR1 MDHEN and CDR2 SYDVKM. Trimming took off 6 bases at V and 5 bases at J, with 20 bases between the two ends. The CDR3 region has the DNA TGTGCCAGCAGCTTCCCTGCAGGGATCCTCCACGAGCAGTACTTC. This codes for CASSFPAGILHEQYF. Together with reference TRBV28 and TRBJ2-7, the CDR3 gives the full variable domain: DVKVTQSSRYLVKRTGEKVFLECVQDMDHENMFWYRQDPGLGLRLIYFSYDVKMKEKGDIPEGYSVSREKKERFSLILESASTNQTSMYLCASSFPAGILHEQYFGPGTRLTVT.

The table lists this clone with many counts. The chain carries TRBV25-1 and TRBJ1-3, with a possible D match to TRBD1 (6 bases). The CDR3 consists of 17 residues. V was clipped by 2 bases and J by 1 base, with 15 bases between them. Germline CDR1 and CDR2: MGHDK and SYGVNS. The CDR3 sequence: CASSEGGRAVSGNTIYF. The CDR3 coding sequence is TGTGCCAGCAGTGAAGGGGGCAGGGCGGTATCTGGAAACACCATATATTTT.